The rows below give T cell receptor beta chains drawn from one sample of a study of shared clonotypes between healthy human individuals. Profiled with immunoSEQ multiplex PCR; TCRdb holds only in-frame clones, not every one. The table has around 2,100,000 clones, about 95% seen once; the top ten hold 0.95% to 1.5%. The sequenced sample was naive CD8+ T cells sorted from blood. These receptors were taken from a man aged 18-30 years in good health. Each CDR3 is given with its conserved first and last residue. A D gene is named only where the DNA matches it firmly. Size is stated for part of the rows, as once, few or many counts, or as a class when the clone is expanded.

clone size	V gene	J gene	D gene	CDR3 protein	CDR3 DNA
once	TRBV5-1	TRBJ2-7	.	CASSSGDGVYEQYF	TGCGCCAGCAGCTCGGGCGACGGGGTTTACGAGCAGTACTTC
.	TRBV6-6	TRBJ2-5	.	CASSYEGEETQYF	TGTGCCAGCAGTTACGAGGGAGAAGAGACCCAGTACTTC
.	TRBV4-3	TRBJ2-4	.	CASSQFEQGIQYF	TGCGCCAGCAGCCAATTTGAACAGGGCATTCAGTACTTC
.	TRBV27	TRBJ2-3	.	CASSPGYSGYRDTQYF	TGTGCCAGCAGTCCCGGCTATTCAGGGTACCGTGATACGCAGTATTTT
.	TRBV28	TRBJ2-7	.	CASSYRAAGYEQYF	TGTGCCAGCAGTTACAGGGCGGCGGGCTACGAGCAGTACTTC
once	TRBV4-3	TRBJ2-1	TRBD2	CASSQDSGREQFF	TGCGCCAGCAGCCAAGATAGCGGGAGGGAGCAGTTCTTC
.	TRBV27	TRBJ1-4	.	CASSSYPDMANEKLFF	TGTGCCAGCAGTTCTTACCCGGACATGGCTAATGAAAAACTGTTTTTT
.	TRBV7-9	TRBJ1-6	.	CASSQDWVRGGNSPLHF	TGTGCCAGCAGCCAAGATTGGGTCAGGGGTGGGAATTCACCCCTCCACTTT
.	TRBV7-6	TRBJ2-3	TRBD2	CASRQLAGTDTQYF	TGTGCCAGCAGACAACTAGCGGGCACAGATACGCAGTATTTT
.	TRBV19	TRBJ2-7	TRBD2	CASSPGTSGSYEQYF	TGTGCCAGTAGTCCCGGGACTAGCGGGAGTTACGAGCAGTACTTC
.	TRBV7-9	TRBJ2-5	.	CASSFSSRRGEDPGETQYF	TGTGCCAGCAGCTTCTCCTCGAGGCGCGGGGAAGATCCTGGAGAGACCCAGTACTTC
.	TRBV11-2	TRBJ2-7	TRBD1	CASSWFGDRAYEQYF	TGTGCCAGCAGCTGGTTCGGGGACAGGGCCTACGAGCAGTACTTC
.	TRBV10-1	TRBJ2-2	.	CASSEAGGLTGELFF	TGCGCCAGCAGTGAAGCAGGGGGGTTAACCGGGGAGCTGTTTTTT
.	TRBV19	TRBJ2-7	.	CASSIGAGNEQYF	TGTGCCAGTAGTATCGGGGCAGGGAACGAGCAGTACTTC
.	TRBV9	TRBJ1-1	.	CASSGSMNTEAFF	TGTGCCAGCAGCGGGAGCATGAACACTGAAGCTTTCTTT
.	TRBV4-3	TRBJ1-1	.	CASSQLEGDTEAFF	TGCGCCAGCAGCCAATTAGAGGGGGACACTGAAGCTTTCTTT
.	TRBV7-8	TRBJ1-1	TRBD1	CASSNTGGERETEAFF	TGTGCCAGCAGCAACACAGGGGGCGAAAGGGAAACTGAAGCTTTCTTT
.	TRBV4-1	TRBJ2-7	.	CASSQAGTGSYEQYF	TGCGCCAGCAGCCAAGCCGGGACCGGCTCCTACGAGCAGTACTTC
.	TRBV7-8	TRBJ1-5	.	CASSLGVLGANQPQHF	TGTGCCAGCAGCTTAGGAGTGTTGGGGGCGAATCAGCCCCAGCATTTT
.	TRBV19	TRBJ2-7	TRBD2	CASSIAGAGGYEQYF	TGTGCCAGTAGTATAGCCGGAGCGGGAGGCTACGAGCAGTACTTC
.	TRBV29-1	TRBJ1-2	.	CSVEDSGRFYGYTF	TGCAGCGTTGAAGATTCGGGCAGGTTCTATGGCTACACCTTC
.	TRBV7-6	TRBJ2-3	TRBD2	CASSLSGLAGLVWGDTQYF	TGTGCCAGCAGCTTGTCGGGACTAGCGGGACTCGTGTGGGGGGATACGCAGTATTTT
.	TRBV13	TRBJ1-1	TRBD1	CASSSPGQGDVNTEAFF	TGTGCCAGCAGCTCCCCGGGGCAGGGGGACGTGAACACTGAAGCTTTCTTT
.	TRBV4-3	TRBJ1-6	.	CASSQDGSPLHF	TGCGCCAGCAGCCAAGACGGTTCACCCCTCCACTTT
.	TRBV7-9	TRBJ1-1	TRBD1	CASSPTTGAGTEAFF	TGTGCCAGCAGCCCAACGACAGGGGCCGGGACTGAAGCTTTCTTT
.	TRBV7-9	TRBJ2-3	.	CASSLARDTSSTDTQYF	TGTGCCAGCAGCTTAGCCCGGGACACCTCTAGCACAGATACGCAGTATTTT
.	TRBV12-5	TRBJ1-5	.	CASGPPRGNQPQHF	TGTGCTAGTGGTCCTCCCCGGGGCAATCAGCCCCAGCATTTT
.	TRBV4-2	TRBJ1-1	.	CASSPLEPNEAFF	TGTGCCAGCAGCCCCCTCGAACCAAATGAAGCTTTCTTT
.	TRBV7-9	TRBJ2-7	TRBD1	CASRDQTGTYEQYF	TGTGCCAGCAGAGACCAGACAGGGACCTACGAGCAGTACTTC
.	TRBV19	TRBJ2-1	TRBD2	CASSRASGGYVYNEQFF	TGTGCCAGTAGTAGGGCTAGCGGGGGTTACGTGTACAATGAGCAGTTCTTC
.	TRBV6-5	TRBJ2-7	TRBD2	CASSAGESAYEQYF	TGTGCCAGCAGCGCGGGGGAGTCCGCCTACGAGCAGTACTTC
.	TRBV6-1	TRBJ1-3	TRBD1	CASSEYPIDRATGNTIYF	TGTGCCAGCAGTGAATATCCAATAGACAGGGCAACTGGAAACACCATATATTTT
.	TRBV7-6	TRBJ1-1	.	CASSLVGKNTEAFF	TGTGCCAGCAGCTTGGTTGGCAAGAACACTGAAGCTTTCTTT
.	TRBV5-6	TRBJ2-2	TRBD2	CASSFGLAGDTGELFF	TGTGCCAGCAGCTTTGGACTAGCGGGAGACACCGGGGAGCTGTTTTTT
.	TRBV6-5	TRBJ2-7	TRBD1	CASSLSGTAYEQYF	TGTGCCAGCTCCCTTTCCGGGACAGCCTACGAGCAGTACTTC
.	TRBV10-1	TRBJ2-7	.	CASSVDRTYEQYF	TGCGCCAGCAGTGTCGACAGGACGTACGAGCAGTACTTC